A single sample is the source of the 12 T cell receptor beta chains below, sequenced in a study of blood T cell repertoires in COVID-19. Sequenced by immunoSEQ multiplex PCR; TCRdb stores in-frame clones only, minus some. The table shows 260,000 or so clones, with about 86% occurring only once. What was sequenced was peripheral blood. The receptors were gathered from a man of 80 years or more with acute or convalescent COVID-19.

This clone has only a few counts. V is TRBV4-2 and J is TRBJ2-5, with 10 nucleotides matching TRBD2. In germline, CDR1 is LGHNA, CDR2 YNFKEQ. CDR3 length: 19 amino acids. The J segment lost 4 bases and the V segment lost 4 bases, leaving 18 bases of the junction unmatched. The CDR3 loop is CASSPTGEYQRGGRETQYF. CDR3 sequence (DNA): TGTGCCAGCAGCCCAACCGGCGAGTACCAGCGGGGGGGCCGAGAGACCCAGTACTTC.

The chain couples TRBV19 to TRBJ1-3; 10 nucleotides agree with TRBD1. CDR1 is LNHDA, CDR2 SQIVND, per germline (reference sequence). This CDR3 comprises 16 residues. V gave up 5 bases and J gave up 2 bases; unmatched junction bases: 6. The DNA for the CDR3 is TGTGCCAGTAGTCTTACCGGGACAGGGGCTGGAAACACCATATATTTT. This gives the protein CASSLTGTGAGNTIYF.

In this sample, this clone turned up once. The genes are TRBV9 and TRBJ1-6; 7 bases line up with TRBD1. Germline lookup yields CDR1 SGDLS and CDR2 YYNGEE. V lost 0 bases to trimming and J lost 14 bases; unmatched junction nucleotides: 11. The CDR3 is made up of 15 amino acids. The CDR3 DNA reads TGTGCCAGCAGCGTAGGTCTAGGGGGCGGAGAGGCCCTCCACTTT. This codes for CASSVGLGGGEALHF.

The chain carries TRBV15 and TRBJ1-1; D uncertain. Trimming cost V 3 bases and J 2 bases, with 7 bases left between them. CDR3 length: 13 amino acids. From germline, CDR1 is LNHNV and CDR2 YYDKDF (reference sequence). CDR3 sequence reads: CATSRQANTEAFF. CDR3 bases: TGTGCCACCAGCAGGCAGGCTAACACTGAAGCTTTCTTT.

V usage is TRBV7-3 and J usage is TRBJ1-6; no clear D. Trimming removed 1 base at V and 9 bases at J, with 7 bases between. Germline CDR1 SGHTA, CDR2 FQGTGA. This CDR3 contains 13 residues. This CDR3 is CASSLIEGSPLHF. The DNA for the CDR3 is TGTGCCAGCAGCTTAATCGAGGGTTCACCCCTCCACTTT.

The J gene is TRBJ2-7, the V gene TRBV3-1 (or the pseudogene TRBV3-2), with D perhaps TRBD1 (5 bases). The V end lost 10 bases, the J end lost 0 bases, and 10 bases lay between the germline ends. CDR3 length: 12 residues. The germline V gene has CDR1 LGHDT and CDR2 YNNKEL (reference sequence). The CDR3 coding sequence is TGTGCCACCAAAGGGGTCTCCTACGAGCAGTACTTC. It is translated as CATKGVSYEQYF.

The chain recombines TRBV6-1 with TRBJ2-5; 12 nucleotides line up with TRBD2. The germline V gene has CDR1 MNHNS and CDR2 SASEGT. The CDR3 has 16 amino acids. V was pared by 2 bases and J by 5 bases, with 6 bases of the junction left unmatched. The CDR3 DNA reads as TGTGCCAGCAGTGAACGGCTAGCGGGGGGGCAGGAGACCCAGTACTTC. Residues: CASSERLAGGQETQYF.

The CDR3 region is CASSHRTRPAGNTIYF. The CDR3 region has the DNA TGTGCCAGCAGTCATCGGACACGGCCTGCAGGAAACACCATATATTTT. V is TRBV28 and J is TRBJ1-3; perhaps TRBD1 as D (5 bases). CDR1 MDHEN and CDR2 SYDVKM come from the germline V gene. V dropped 5 bases and J dropped 4 bases, with 18 bases sitting between them. The CDR3 contains 16 residues.

This clone was seen a handful of times. This chain connects TRBV9 to TRBJ1-5; 11 bases agree with TRBD1. This CDR3 has 15 amino acids. The ends lost 4 bases at V and 4 bases at J; junction bases unmatched: 4. Germline lookup yields CDR1 SGDLS and CDR2 YYNGEE. CDR3 sequence reads: CASSSGQGANQPQHF. CDR3 nucleotide sequence: TGTGCCAGCAGCTCCGGACAGGGGGCAAATCAGCCCCAGCATTTT.

The chain is built from TRBV5-1 and TRBJ1-5; weak D call: TRBD1 (6 bases). The CDR3 consists of 14 residues. Germline loops: CDR1 SGHRS, CDR2 YFSETQ. The germline V and J ends were trimmed by 0 bases and 3 bases, with 7 bases remaining between them. The CDR3 spells CASSLGDINQPQHF. The DNA for the CDR3 is TGCGCCAGCAGCTTGGGGGACATCAATCAGCCCCAGCATTTT.

This sequence joins TRBV19 and TRBJ2-6; the D is unclear. Germline CDR1 is LNHDA and CDR2 is SQIVND (reference sequence). The V end was cut by 0 bases, the J end by 0 bases, with 3 bases between. The CDR3 totals 15 residues. In DNA, the CDR3 is TGTGCCAGTAGTATAGAGTACTCTGGGGCCAACGTCCTGACTTTC. It translates to CASSIEYSGANVLTF.

The chain links TRBV10-1 to TRBJ2-2, with a tentative D call TRBD1 (7 bases). CDR3 size: 16 residues. Per germline, CDR1 WNHNN and CDR2 SYGVQD (reference sequence). The germline V and J ends were trimmed by 0 bases and 4 bases, with 12 bases remaining between them. The CDR3 coding sequence is TGCGCCAGCAGTGAGTCTAGACAGGGAGGCACCGGGGAGCTGTTTTTT. This codes for CASSESRQGGTGELFF.